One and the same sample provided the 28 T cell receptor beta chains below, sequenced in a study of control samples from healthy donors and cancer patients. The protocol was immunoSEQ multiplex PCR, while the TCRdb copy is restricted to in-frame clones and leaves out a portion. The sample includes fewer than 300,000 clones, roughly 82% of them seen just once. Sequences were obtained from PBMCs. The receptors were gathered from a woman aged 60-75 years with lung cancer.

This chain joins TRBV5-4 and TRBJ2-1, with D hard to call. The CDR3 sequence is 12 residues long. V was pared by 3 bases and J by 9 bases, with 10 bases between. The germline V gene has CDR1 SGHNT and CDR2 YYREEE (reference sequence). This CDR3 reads CASSSGRIEQFF. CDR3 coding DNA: TGTGCCAGCAGCTCCGGACGCATTGAGCAGTTCTTC.

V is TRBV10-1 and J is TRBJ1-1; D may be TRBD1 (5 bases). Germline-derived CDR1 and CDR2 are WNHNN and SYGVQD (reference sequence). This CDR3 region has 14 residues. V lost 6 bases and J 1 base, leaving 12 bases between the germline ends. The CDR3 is CASSKTTGNTEAFF. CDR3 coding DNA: TGCGCCAGCAGCAAAACCACAGGGAACACTGAAGCTTTCTTT.

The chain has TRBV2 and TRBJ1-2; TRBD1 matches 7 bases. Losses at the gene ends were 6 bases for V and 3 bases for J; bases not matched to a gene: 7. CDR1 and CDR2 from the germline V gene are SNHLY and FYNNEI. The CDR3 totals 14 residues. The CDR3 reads CASRLDRVYYGYTF. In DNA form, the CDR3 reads TGTGCCAGCAGGCTTGACAGGGTGTACTATGGCTACACCTTC. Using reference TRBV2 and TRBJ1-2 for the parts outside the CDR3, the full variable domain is EPEVTQTPSHQVTQMGQEVILRCVPISNHLYFYWYRQILGQKVEFLVSFYNNEISEKSEIFDDQFSVERPDGSNFTLKIRSTKLEDSAMYFCASRLDRVYYGYTFGSGTRLTVV.

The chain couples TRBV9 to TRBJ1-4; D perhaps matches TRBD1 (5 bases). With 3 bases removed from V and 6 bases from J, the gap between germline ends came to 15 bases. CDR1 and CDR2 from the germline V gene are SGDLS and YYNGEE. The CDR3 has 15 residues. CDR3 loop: CASSGGCGGDEKLFF. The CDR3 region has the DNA TGTGCCAGCAGCGGAGGGTGCGGGGGGGATGAAAAACTGTTTTTT.

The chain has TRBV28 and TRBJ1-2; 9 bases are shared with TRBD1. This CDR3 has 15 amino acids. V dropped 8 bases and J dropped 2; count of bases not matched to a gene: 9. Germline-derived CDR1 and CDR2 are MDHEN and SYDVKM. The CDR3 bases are TGTGCCAGCGGATCTGCGGGGACAGGGAACTATGGCTACACCTTC. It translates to CASGSAGTGNYGYTF.

In DNA, the CDR3 is TGTGCCAGCGGGGTGAACTATGGCTACACCTTC. Protein: CASGVNYGYTF. The V and J genes are TRBV6-5 and TRBJ1-2; D is undetermined. The CDR3 spans 11 residues. V lost 8 bases to trimming and J lost 2 bases, with 6 bases between them. Germline V CDR1 and CDR2: MNHEY, SVGAGI.

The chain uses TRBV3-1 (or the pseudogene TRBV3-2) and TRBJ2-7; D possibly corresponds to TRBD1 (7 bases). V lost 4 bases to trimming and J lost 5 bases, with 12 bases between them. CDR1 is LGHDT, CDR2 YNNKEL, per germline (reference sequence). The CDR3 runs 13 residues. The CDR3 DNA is TGTGCCAGCAGCCTCAGGGGGGAAAACGAGCAGTACTTC. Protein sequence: CASSLRGENEQYF.

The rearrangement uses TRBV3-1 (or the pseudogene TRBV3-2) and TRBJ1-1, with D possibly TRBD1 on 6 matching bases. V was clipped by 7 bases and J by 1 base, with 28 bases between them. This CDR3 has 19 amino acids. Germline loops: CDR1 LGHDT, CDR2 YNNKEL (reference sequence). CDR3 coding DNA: TGTGCCAGCACCTCAAGGGCCAGGGGTCTCGTAGGGCCGAACACTGAAGCTTTCTTT. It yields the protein CASTSRARGLVGPNTEAFF.

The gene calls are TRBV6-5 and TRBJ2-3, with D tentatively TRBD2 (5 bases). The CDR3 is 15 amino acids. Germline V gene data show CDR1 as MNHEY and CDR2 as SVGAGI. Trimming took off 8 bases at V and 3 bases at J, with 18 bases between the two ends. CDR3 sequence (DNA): TGTGCCAGCCGTACGAGGGCTCAGTGGACAGATACGCAGTATTTT. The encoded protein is CASRTRAQWTDTQYF.

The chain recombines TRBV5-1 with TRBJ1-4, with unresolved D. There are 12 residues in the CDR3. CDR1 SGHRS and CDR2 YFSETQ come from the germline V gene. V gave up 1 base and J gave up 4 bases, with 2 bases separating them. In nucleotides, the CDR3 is TGCGCCAGCAGCTTGAGTAATGAAAAACTGTTTTTT. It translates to CASSLSNEKLFF.

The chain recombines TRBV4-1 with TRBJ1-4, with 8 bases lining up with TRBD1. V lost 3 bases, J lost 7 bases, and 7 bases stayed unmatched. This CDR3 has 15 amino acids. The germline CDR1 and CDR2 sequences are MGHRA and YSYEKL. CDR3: CASSHVGQGSEKLFF. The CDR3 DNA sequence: TGCGCCAGCAGCCACGTTGGACAGGGTAGTGAAAAACTGTTTTTT.

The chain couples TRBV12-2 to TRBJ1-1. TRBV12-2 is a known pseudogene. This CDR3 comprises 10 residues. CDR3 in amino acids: CAGRFRGAFF. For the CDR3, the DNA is TGTGCAGGTCGCTTCCGCGGAGCTTTCTTT.

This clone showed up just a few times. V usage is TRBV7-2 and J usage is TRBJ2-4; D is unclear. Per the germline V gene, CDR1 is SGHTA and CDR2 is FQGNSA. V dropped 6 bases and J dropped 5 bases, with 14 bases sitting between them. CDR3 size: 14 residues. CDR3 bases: TGTGCCAGCAGACAGACTGTTAGTGAAAACATTCAGTACTTC. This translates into CASRQTVSENIQYF.

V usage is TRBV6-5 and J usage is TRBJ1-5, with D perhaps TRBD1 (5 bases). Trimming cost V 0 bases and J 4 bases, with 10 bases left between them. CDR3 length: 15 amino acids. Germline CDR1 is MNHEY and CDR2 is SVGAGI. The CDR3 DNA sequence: TGTGCCAGCAGTTACTCGGCAGGGATGAATCAGCCCCAGCATTTT. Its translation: CASSYSAGMNQPQHF.

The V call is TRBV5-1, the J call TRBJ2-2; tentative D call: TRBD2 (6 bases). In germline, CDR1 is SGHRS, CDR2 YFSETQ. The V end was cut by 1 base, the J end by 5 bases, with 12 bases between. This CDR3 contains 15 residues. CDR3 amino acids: CASSLSSGPTGELFF. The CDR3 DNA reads TGCGCCAGCAGCTTGAGCAGCGGGCCTACCGGGGAGCTGTTTTTT.

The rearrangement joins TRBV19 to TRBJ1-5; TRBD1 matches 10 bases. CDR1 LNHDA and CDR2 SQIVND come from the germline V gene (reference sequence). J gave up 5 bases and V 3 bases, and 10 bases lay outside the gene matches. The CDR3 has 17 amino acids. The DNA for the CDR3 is TGTGCCAGTAGTATTACCCGACAGGGGGCATTTTATCAGCCCCAGCATTTT. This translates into CASSITRQGAFYQPQHF. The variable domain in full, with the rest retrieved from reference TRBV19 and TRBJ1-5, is DGGITQSPKYLFRKEGQNVTLSCEQNLNHDAMYWYRQDPGQGLRLIYYSQIVNDFQKGDIAEGYSVSREKKESFPLTVTSAQKNPTAFYLCASSITRQGAFYQPQHFGDGTRLSIL.

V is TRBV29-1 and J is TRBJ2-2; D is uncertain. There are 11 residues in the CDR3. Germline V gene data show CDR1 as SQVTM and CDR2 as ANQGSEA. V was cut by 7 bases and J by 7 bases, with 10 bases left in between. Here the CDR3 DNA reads TGCAGCGCCTCTCATGGCGGGGAGCTGTTTTTT. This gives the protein CSASHGGELFF.

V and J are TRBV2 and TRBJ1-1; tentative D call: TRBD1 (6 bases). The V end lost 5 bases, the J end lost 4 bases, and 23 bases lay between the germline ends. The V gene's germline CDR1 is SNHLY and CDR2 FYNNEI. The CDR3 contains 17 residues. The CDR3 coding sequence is TGTGCCAGCAGTCTTACTACAGGGCGATTGGGAGGCACTGAAGCTTTCTTT. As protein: CASSLTTGRLGGTEAFF.

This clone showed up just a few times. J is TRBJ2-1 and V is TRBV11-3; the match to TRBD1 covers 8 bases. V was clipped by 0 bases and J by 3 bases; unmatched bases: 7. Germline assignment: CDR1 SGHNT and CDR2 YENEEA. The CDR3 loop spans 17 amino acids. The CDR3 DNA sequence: TGTGCCAGCAGCTTAGATCCCCCAGGGGGCTTCTACAATGAGCAGTTCTTC. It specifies CASSLDPPGGFYNEQFF.

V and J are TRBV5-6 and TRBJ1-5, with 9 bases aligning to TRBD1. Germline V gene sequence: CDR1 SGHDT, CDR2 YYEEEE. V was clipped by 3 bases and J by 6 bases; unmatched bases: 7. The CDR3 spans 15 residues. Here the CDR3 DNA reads TGTGCCAGCAGCTGGGGGACAGGGAAAATTCAGCCCCAGCATTTT. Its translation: CASSWGTGKIQPQHF. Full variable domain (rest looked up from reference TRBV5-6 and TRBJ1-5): DAGVTQSPTHLIKTRGQQVTLRCSPKSGHDTVSWYQQALGQGPQFIFQYYEEEERQRGNFPDRFSGHQFPNYSSELNVNALLLGDSALYLCASSWGTGKIQPQHFGDGTRLSIL.

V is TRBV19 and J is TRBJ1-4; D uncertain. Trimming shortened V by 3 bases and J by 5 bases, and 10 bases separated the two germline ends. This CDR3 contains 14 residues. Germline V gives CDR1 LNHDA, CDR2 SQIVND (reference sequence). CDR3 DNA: TGTGCCAGTAGTATTATGGTCGTGAATGAAAAACTGTTTTTT. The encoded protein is CASSIMVVNEKLFF.

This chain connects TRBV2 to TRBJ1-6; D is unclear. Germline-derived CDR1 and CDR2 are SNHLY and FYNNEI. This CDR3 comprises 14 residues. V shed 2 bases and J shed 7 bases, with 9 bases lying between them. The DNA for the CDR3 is TGTGCCAGCAGTGAACGGGCTCTCAATTCACCCCTCCACTTT. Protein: CASSERALNSPLHF.

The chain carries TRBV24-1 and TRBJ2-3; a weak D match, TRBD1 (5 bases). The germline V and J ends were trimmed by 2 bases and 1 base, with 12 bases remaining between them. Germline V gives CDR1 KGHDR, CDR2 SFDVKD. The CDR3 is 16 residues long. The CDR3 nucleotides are TGTGCCACCAGTGATTCGTCAGGGTTCGGCACAGATACGCAGTATTTT. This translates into CATSDSSGFGTDTQYF.

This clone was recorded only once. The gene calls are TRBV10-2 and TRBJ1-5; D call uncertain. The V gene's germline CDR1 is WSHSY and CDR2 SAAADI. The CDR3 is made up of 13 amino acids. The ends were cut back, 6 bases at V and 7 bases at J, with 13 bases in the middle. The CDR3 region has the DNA TGCGCCAGCAGGGACGGAGTCGGCCAGCCCCAGCATTTT. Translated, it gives CASRDGVGQPQHF.

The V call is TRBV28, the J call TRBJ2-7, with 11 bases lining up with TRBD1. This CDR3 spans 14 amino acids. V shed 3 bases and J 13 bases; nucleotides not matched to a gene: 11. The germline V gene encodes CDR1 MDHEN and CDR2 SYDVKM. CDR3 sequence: CASSFLPGQGGTYF. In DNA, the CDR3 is TGTGCCAGCAGTTTCCTTCCGGGACAGGGGGGAACATACTTC.

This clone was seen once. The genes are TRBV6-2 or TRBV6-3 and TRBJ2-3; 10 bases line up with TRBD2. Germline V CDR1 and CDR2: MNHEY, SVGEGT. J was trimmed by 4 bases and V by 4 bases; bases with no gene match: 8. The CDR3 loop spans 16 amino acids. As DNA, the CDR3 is TGTGCCAGCAGTTTTCCGAGCGGGAGGGCCCCAGATACGCAGTATTTT. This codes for CASSFPSGRAPDTQYF.

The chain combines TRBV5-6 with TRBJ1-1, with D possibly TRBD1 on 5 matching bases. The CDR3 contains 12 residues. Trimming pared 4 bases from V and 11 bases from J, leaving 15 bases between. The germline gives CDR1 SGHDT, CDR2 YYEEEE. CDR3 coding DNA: TGTGCCAGCAGCAGAGACAGCCTGAGGGCTTTCTTT. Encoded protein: CASSRDSLRAFF.

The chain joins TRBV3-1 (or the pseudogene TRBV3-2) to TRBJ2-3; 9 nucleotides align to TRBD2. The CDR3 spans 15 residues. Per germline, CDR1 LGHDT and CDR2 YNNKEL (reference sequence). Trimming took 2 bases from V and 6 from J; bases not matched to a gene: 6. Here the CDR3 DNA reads TGTGCCAGCAGCCAAAGTGGGACTAGCAGCGATACGCAGTATTTT. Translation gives CASSQSGTSSDTQYF.